The rows below give T cell receptor beta chains drawn from one sample of a study of lymphopenia after photon versus proton radiotherapy. The table came from immunoSEQ multiplex PCR; TCRdb's copy has only in-frame clones and leaves some out. The sample holds fewer than 20,000 clones, about 85% seen once. Sequenced here: peripheral blood, sampled from a patient treated with proton-based radiotherapy. The receptors stem from a man between 65 and 80 years old with pancreatic cancer. The CDR3 runs from the conserved cysteine through the conserved F or W. D genes are given only for firm matches. The size of a clone is reported for some rows only, either as once, few or many, or as a class for expanded clones.

len	v_gene	abundance	j_gene	d_gene	CDR3aa	CDR3nt
12	TRBV7-7	NA	TRBJ1-3	NA	CASSQGGNTIYF	TGTGCCAGCAGCCAAGGCGGAAACACCATATATTTT
13	TRBV30	NA	TRBJ1-2	NA	CAWSSTDSAGYTF	TGTGCCTGGAGTTCTACCGACAGCGCTGGCTACACCTTC
15	TRBV6-6	NA	TRBJ1-5	NA	CASSYGGSSNQPQHF	TGTGCCAGCAGTTACGGCGGGAGCAGCAATCAGCCCCAGCATTTT
14	TRBV2	NA	TRBJ1-5	TRBD1	CASSEQGEVQPQHF	TGTGCCAGCAGTGAACAGGGGGAAGTTCAGCCCCAGCATTTT
15	TRBV7-9	NA	TRBJ2-5	TRBD2	CASSSTSGGQETQYF	TGTGCCAGCAGCTCGACTAGCGGGGGCCAAGAGACCCAGTACTTC
14	TRBV6-5	NA	TRBJ2-7	TRBD1	CASSPEGALYEQYF	TGTGCCAGCAGCCCCGAGGGGGCCCTCTACGAGCAGTACTTC
12	TRBV6-1	few	TRBJ1-1	NA	CASSEAWEGAFF	TGTGCCAGCAGTGAAGCCTGGGAAGGGGCTTTCTTT
14	TRBV28	NA	TRBJ1-3	TRBD1	CASSRRTGGNTIYF	TGTGCCAGCAGTCGACGGACAGGGGGAAACACCATATATTTT
15	TRBV10-1	NA	TRBJ2-3	NA	CASSPLRSGTDTQYF	TGCGCCAGCAGTCCCCTTCGGAGCGGCACAGATACGCAGTATTTT
14	TRBV6-1	NA	TRBJ2-7	NA	CASSVRTGQVEQYF	TGTGCCAGCAGTGTCCGGACTGGCCAGGTAGAGCAGTACTTC
14	TRBV27	few	TRBJ2-1	TRBD1	CASPGTGPYNEQFF	TGTGCCAGCCCTGGGACAGGGCCCTACAATGAGCAGTTCTTC
16	TRBV7-9	NA	TRBJ2-1	TRBD2	CASSSRTSGGTNEQFF	TGTGCCAGCAGCTCGCGGACTAGCGGGGGGACAAATGAGCAGTTCTTC
16	TRBV7-2	once	TRBJ1-5	TRBD1	CASSLIGTGGLQPQHF	TGTGCCAGCAGCTTAATTGGGACAGGGGGCTTGCAGCCCCAGCATTTT
16	TRBV28	NA	TRBJ1-5	NA	CASTVPTDRLNQPQHF	TGTGCCAGCACCGTCCCCACAGACAGGCTCAATCAGCCCCAGCATTTT
16	TRBV11-2	few	TRBJ1-3	NA	CASSLVGSFSGNTIYF	TGTGCCAGCAGCTTAGTGGGCAGCTTCTCTGGAAACACCATATATTTT
14	TRBV9	NA	TRBJ1-6	TRBD1	CASSVGTGNSPLHF	TGTGCCAGCAGCGTAGGGACAGGGAATTCACCCCTCCACTTT
13	TRBV29-1	NA	TRBJ1-2	TRBD1	CSVEGRGRGGYTF	TGCAGCGTCGAGGGGAGGGGGCGCGGTGGCTACACCTTC
15	TRBV6-1	NA	TRBJ2-5	TRBD1	CASSRTGNGQETQYF	TGTGCCAGCAGTCGGACAGGGAACGGACAAGAGACCCAGTACTTC
14	TRBV30	NA	TRBJ1-6	NA	CAWSGQIYNSPLHF	TGTGCCTGGAGCGGACAGATCTATAATTCACCCCTCCACTTT
17	TRBV18	NA	TRBJ2-3	TRBD1	CASSLHAPGQGLDTQYF	TGTGCCAGCTCACTTCACGCCCCGGGACAGGGGTTAGATACGCAGTATTTT
17	TRBV30	NA	TRBJ2-6	NA	CAWSVGSSTSGANVLTF	TGTGCCTGGAGTGTGGGGTCATCCACCTCTGGGGCCAACGTCCTGACTTTC
14	TRBV6-6	NA	TRBJ1-2	NA	CASSYPAGQNGYTF	TGTGCCAGCAGTTACCCCGCGGGGCAGAATGGCTACACCTTC
15	TRBV7-3	NA	TRBJ1-1	NA	CASSLSGLTNTEAFF	TGTGCCAGCAGCTTATCCGGGTTGACGAACACTGAAGCTTTCTTT
13	TRBV11-2	NA	TRBJ1-1	NA	CASSRGLNTEAFF	TGTGCCAGCAGCCGGGGACTGAACACTGAAGCTTTCTTT
13	TRBV28	NA	TRBJ1-2	TRBD1	CASRLTGGWGYTF	TGTGCCAGCCGTTTGACAGGGGGGTGGGGCTACACCTTC
15	TRBV5-1	once	TRBJ2-5	NA	CASSLQEGSQETQYF	TGCGCCAGCAGCTTACAGGAAGGATCCCAAGAGACCCAGTACTTC
15	TRBV6-1	NA	TRBJ1-4	NA	CASSETGGANEKLFF	TGTGCCAGCAGTGAAACTGGGGGAGCTAATGAAAAACTGTTTTTT
15	TRBV30	once	TRBJ1-3	TRBD1	CAWSRGTASGNTIYF	TGTGCCTGGAGTAGGGGGACAGCCTCTGGAAACACCATATATTTT
15	TRBV12-5	NA	TRBJ1-1	NA	CASGLEGQGHTEAFF	TGTGCTAGTGGTTTGGAAGGGCAGGGGCACACTGAAGCTTTCTTT
12	TRBV2	NA	TRBJ2-2	NA	CASSEPPGELFF	TGTGCCAGCAGTGAACCCCCCGGGGAGCTGTTTTTT
12	TRBV11-3	NA	TRBJ2-1	TRBD1	CASSADRVREFF	TGTGCCAGCAGCGCTGACAGGGTTAGGGAGTTCTTC
14	TRBV4-2	NA	TRBJ1-1	NA	CASSDLGGNTEAFF	TGTGCCAGCAGCGATTTGGGAGGGAACACTGAAGCTTTCTTT
15	TRBV9	NA	TRBJ2-5	NA	CASSLSTSSGETQYF	TGTGCCAGCAGCCTCTCCACTAGCTCCGGGGAGACCCAGTACTTC
13	TRBV19	NA	TRBJ1-2	TRBD1	CASSADRDYGYTF	TGTGCCAGTAGCGCAGACAGGGACTATGGCTACACCTTC
14	TRBV2	once	TRBJ2-1	NA	CASKPTGAGNEQFF	TGTGCCAGTAAACCGACAGGTGCGGGGAATGAGCAGTTCTTC
16	TRBV4-1	NA	TRBJ2-7	TRBD1	CASSQGRQGSYYEQYF	TGCGCCAGCAGCCAAGGTAGACAGGGGAGCTACTACGAGCAGTACTTC
18	TRBV30	NA	TRBJ1-4	TRBD1	CAWSAGTGGTATNEKLFF	TGTGCCTGGAGTGCCGGGACAGGGGGCACCGCAACTAATGAAAAACTGTTTTTT
18	TRBV7-9	once	TRBJ2-5	TRBD2	CASSLITRASGREETQYF	TGTGCCAGCAGCTTAATAACACGGGCTAGCGGGAGGGAAGAGACCCAGTACTTC
15	TRBV5-1	NA	TRBJ1-6	NA	CASSPGAQIDSPLHF	TGCGCCAGCAGCCCAGGGGCCCAAATCGATTCACCCCTCCACTTT
18	TRBV2	once	TRBJ1-1	NA	CASSEALDGTSRNTEAFF	TGTGCCAGCAGTGAAGCGTTAGACGGGACCTCAAGGAACACTGAAGCTTTCTTT
15	TRBV6-6	NA	TRBJ2-7	NA	CASSYSEGTPIEQYF	TGTGCCAGCAGTTACTCGGAGGGAACCCCTATCGAGCAGTACTTC
14	TRBV5-6	NA	TRBJ2-5	NA	CASSLVDRLGTQYF	TGTGCCAGCAGCTTGGTGGACAGACTGGGGACCCAGTACTTC
15	TRBV5-4	NA	TRBJ1-1	TRBD1	CASSIYTGGNTEAFF	TGTGCCAGCAGCATATACACAGGGGGCAACACTGAAGCTTTCTTT
14	TRBV6-4	NA	TRBJ2-2	NA	CASSDTFDTGELFF	TGTGCCAGCAGTGACACGTTTGATACCGGGGAGCTGTTTTTT
12	TRBV6-4	NA	TRBJ2-2	NA	CASGTGTGELFF	TGTGCCAGCGGTACAGGGACCGGGGAGCTGTTTTTT
14	TRBV27	once	TRBJ2-7	TRBD1	CASSQVGTGDEQYF	TGTGCCAGCAGTCAAGTGGGGACAGGGGATGAGCAGTACTTC
14	TRBV5-1	NA	TRBJ2-7	TRBD2	CASSWTSGSYEQYF	TGCGCCAGCAGCTGGACTAGCGGGAGCTACGAGCAGTACTTC
15	TRBV27	NA	TRBJ1-5	NA	CASSLAGHSNQPQHF	TGTGCCAGCAGTTTAGCGGGACACAGCAATCAGCCCCAGCATTTT
16	TRBV2	NA	TRBJ2-6	TRBD1	CASSERDRAGANVLTF	TGTGCCAGCAGCGAGCGGGACAGGGCTGGGGCCAACGTCCTGACTTTC
16	TRBV9	NA	TRBJ1-3	TRBD1	CASSRGQYHSGNTIYF	TGTGCCAGCAGCCGGGGACAGTACCACTCTGGAAACACCATATATTTT
15	TRBV5-8	NA	TRBJ1-1	NA	CASSLGTALNTEAFF	TGTGCCAGCAGCTTGGGGACAGCCCTGAACACTGAAGCTTTCTTT